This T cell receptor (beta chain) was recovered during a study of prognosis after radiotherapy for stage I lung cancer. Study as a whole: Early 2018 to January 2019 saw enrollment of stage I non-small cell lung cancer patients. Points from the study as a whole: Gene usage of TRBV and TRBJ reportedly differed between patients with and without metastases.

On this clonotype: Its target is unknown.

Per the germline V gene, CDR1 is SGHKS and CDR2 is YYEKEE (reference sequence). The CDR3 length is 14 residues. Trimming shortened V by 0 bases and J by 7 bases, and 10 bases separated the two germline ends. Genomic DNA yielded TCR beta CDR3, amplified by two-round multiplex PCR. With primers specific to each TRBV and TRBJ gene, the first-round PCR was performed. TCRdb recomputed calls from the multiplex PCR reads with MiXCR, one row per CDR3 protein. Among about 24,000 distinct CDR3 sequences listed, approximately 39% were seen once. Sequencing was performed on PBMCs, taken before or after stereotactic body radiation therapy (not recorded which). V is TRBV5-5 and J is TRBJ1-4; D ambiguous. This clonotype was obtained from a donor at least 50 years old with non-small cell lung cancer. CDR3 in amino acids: CASSLEWVGEKLFF. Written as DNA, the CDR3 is TGTGCCAGCAGCTTGGAGTGGGTGGGTGAAAAACTGTTTTTT.